These 27 T cell receptor beta chains were sequenced from one sample in a study of a mutant IDH1 vaccine in newly diagnosed glioma. The antigens for these receptors are not known. Repertoires were generated with immunoSEQ multiplex PCR, while TCRdb's copy carries only in-frame clones and drops some. Counted here are approximately 51,000 clones, around 80% occurring once; the ten biggest clones make up approximately 1.8%. The time point was: week 5, during vaccination. The investigators gave 300 ug of mutant IDH1 20-mer peptide in each vaccine dose, together with topical imiquimod. The material sequenced was PBMCs, taken from a glioma patient whose treatment included an IDH1 peptide vaccine. The receptor set was obtained from a woman aged 40 to 50 with glioma.

The chain employs TRBV4-3 and TRBJ1-6, with TRBD1 identical over 7 bases. V lost 4 bases, J lost 8 bases, and 5 bases stayed unmatched. The germline CDR1 and CDR2 sequences are LGHNA and YSLEER. CDR3 length: 14 amino acids. Here the CDR3 DNA reads TGCGCCAGCAGCCGGGACAGTACATATTCACCCCTCCACTTT. Residues: CASSRDSTYSPLHF.

The chain has TRBV6-5 and TRBJ2-1; perhaps D is TRBD1 or TRBD2 (5 bases each). Germline values: CDR1 MNHEY, CDR2 SVGAGI. V shed 4 bases and J shed 0 bases, with 10 bases lying between them. The CDR3 totals 15 residues. The CDR3 spells CASSLAGSSYNEQFF. The CDR3 nucleotides read TGTGCCAGCAGTTTGGCAGGGAGCTCCTACAATGAGCAGTTCTTC.

This rearrangement joins TRBV18 to TRBJ1-1; maybe TRBD1 (6 bases). The CDR3 runs to 15 residues. CDR1 KGHSH and CDR2 LQKENI come from the germline V gene. Trimming shortened V by 6 bases and J by 1 base, and 15 bases separated the two germline ends. The CDR3 DNA follows: TGTGCCAGCTCCCGGGACACTACCCGGAACACTGAAGCTTTCTTT. Amino acids: CASSRDTTRNTEAFF.

The DNA for the CDR3 is TGTGCCAGTAGGGTGCCGGACCAAGAGACCCAGTACTTC. It encodes CASRVPDQETQYF. The chain links TRBV19 to TRBJ2-5; D call uncertain. Germline values: CDR1 LNHDA, CDR2 SQIVND (reference sequence). V lost 6 bases, J lost 0 bases, and 8 bases lay in between. The CDR3 is 13 residues long. The full variable domain, its missing parts supplied by reference TRBV19 and TRBJ2-5, is DGGITQSPKYLFRKEGQNVTLSCEQNLNHDAMYWYRQDPGQGLRLIYYSQIVNDFQKGDIAEGYSVSREKKESFPLTVTSAQKNPTAFYLCASRVPDQETQYFGPGTRLLVL.

The rearrangement uses TRBV27 and TRBJ1-2; tentatively, D is TRBD1 (5 bases). This CDR3 has 14 residues. V was clipped by 5 bases and J by 5 bases, with 15 bases between them. Germline values: CDR1 MNHEY, CDR2 SMNVEV (reference sequence). CDR3 in DNA: TGTGCCAGCAGTGCGGGGTATCGGGGGTATGGCTACACCTTC. It encodes CASSAGYRGYGYTF.

This sequence joins TRBV5-6 and TRBJ2-7; D ambiguous. The CDR3 runs 15 residues. V was pared by 0 bases and J by 2 bases, with 12 bases between. CDR1 is SGHDT and CDR2 is YYEEEE in the germline V gene. Here the CDR3 reads CASSLADGTPYEQYF. The CDR3 DNA follows: TGTGCCAGCAGCTTGGCCGACGGAACCCCCTACGAGCAGTACTTC.

The V call is TRBV5-6, the J call TRBJ2-1, with 8 bases identical to TRBD2. This CDR3 region has 15 residues. The J segment lost 9 bases and the V segment lost 2 bases, leaving 10 bases of the junction unmatched. CDR1 and CDR2 (germline): SGHDT, YYEEEE. CDR3 nucleotides: TGTGCCAGCAGCTTTCGAGCGGGGGCCTACGGTGAGCAGTTCTTC. Its translation is CASSFRAGAYGEQFF. The full variable domain, its missing parts supplied by reference TRBV5-6 and TRBJ2-1, is DAGVTQSPTHLIKTRGQQVTLRCSPKSGHDTVSWYQQALGQGPQFIFQYYEEEERQRGNFPDRFSGHQFPNYSSELNVNALLLGDSALYLCASSFRAGAYGEQFFGPGTRLTVL.

The chain couples TRBV9 to TRBJ2-3, with D perhaps TRBD2 (6 bases). Trimming left V 0 bases short and J 6 bases short, with 14 bases between. Germline V gene sequence: CDR1 SGDLS, CDR2 YYNGEE. CDR3 length: 15 residues. The DNA of the CDR3 is TGTGCCAGCAGCGTAGCGGGGGTATATTACGATACGCAGTATTTT. This encodes CASSVAGVYYDTQYF.

The chain joins TRBV6-1 to TRBJ2-7; either TRBD1 or TRBD2 may supply D (5 bases each). Germline V gene sequence: CDR1 MNHNS, CDR2 SASEGT. The V and J ends lost 0 bases and 3 bases respectively, with 12 bases between them. The CDR3 runs 15 residues. The CDR3 DNA reads TGTGCCAGCAGTGAAGCGGGGACGGTGAGCTACGAGCAGTACTTC. The encoded protein is CASSEAGTVSYEQYF.

The rearrangement uses TRBV7-6 and TRBJ2-1, with 8 positions matching TRBD2. J was trimmed by 3 bases and V by 0 bases; bases with no gene match: 4. CDR3 size: 16 residues. Per the germline V gene, CDR1 is SGHVS and CDR2 is FNYEAQ. The CDR3 sequence: CASSLALAGGYNEQFF. CDR3 in DNA: TGTGCCAGCAGCTTAGCGCTCGCGGGGGGCTACAATGAGCAGTTCTTC.

This clone was detected only a few times. The genes are TRBV5-4 and TRBJ2-1, with a weak D call TRBD1 (5 bases). V lost 0 bases and J 8 bases, leaving 9 bases between the germline ends. CDR3 length: 13 residues. The germline gives CDR1 SGHNT, CDR2 YYREEE (reference sequence). The CDR3 reads CASSLDDRDEQFF. The CDR3 coding sequence is TGTGCCAGCAGCTTGGACGACAGAGATGAGCAGTTCTTC.

The rearrangement uses TRBV5-1 and TRBJ1-1, with a tentative D call TRBD1 (6 bases). V gave up 2 bases and J gave up 6 bases, with 11 bases separating them. Looked up from germline, CDR1 is SGHRS and CDR2 is YFSETQ. The CDR3 runs 13 residues. CDR3 DNA: TGCGCCAGCAGCTTCCTAAAGGGGGCTGAAGCTTTCTTT. Amino acid sequence: CASSFLKGAEAFF.

This chain links TRBV11-2 with TRBJ1-1; a weak D match, TRBD1 (5 bases). The CDR3 runs to 13 residues. The germline V gene has CDR1 SGHAT and CDR2 FQNNGV. Trimming left V 2 bases short and J 3 bases short, with 7 bases between. Written as DNA, the CDR3 is TGTGCCAGCAGCTTAAGGGGAGACACTGAAGCTTTCTTT. It specifies CASSLRGDTEAFF.

The V and J genes are TRBV7-9 and TRBJ1-1; maybe TRBD1 (5 bases). The germline gives CDR1 SEHNR, CDR2 FQNEAQ (reference sequence). The CDR3 sequence is 13 residues long. With 5 bases removed from V and 5 bases from J, the gap between germline ends came to 12 bases. The CDR3 DNA sequence: TGTGCCAGCAGCCTCGGACAAATAACTGAAGCTTTCTTT. Encoded protein: CASSLGQITEAFF.

V usage is TRBV14 and J usage is TRBJ2-5; D unclear. This CDR3 has 15 amino acids. V lost 0 bases to trimming and J lost 2 bases, with 10 bases between them. Germline V gives CDR1 SGHDN, CDR2 FVKESK. Here the CDR3 reads CASSQDLGTQETQYF. CDR3 nucleotide sequence: TGTGCCAGCAGCCAAGATCTTGGTACTCAAGAGACCCAGTACTTC.

As DNA, the CDR3 is TGTGCCAGCAGTGAAGGCAGGGGGCAGGATCCATTTGAGCAGTACTTC. As protein: CASSEGRGQDPFEQYF. The J gene is TRBJ2-7, the V gene TRBV2, with 8 bases lining up with TRBD1. The germline gives CDR1 SNHLY, CDR2 FYNNEI. Trimming took 1 base from V and 7 from J; bases not matched to a gene: 12. The CDR3 runs 16 residues.

The genes are TRBV29-1 and TRBJ2-5; 10 bases map to TRBD1. The CDR3 consists of 14 residues. The V segment lost 4 bases and the J segment 3 bases; nucleotides outside the gene matches: 5. Germline CDR1 reads SQVTM; CDR2 reads ANQGSEA. The CDR3 bases are TGCAGCGTTGCTCGGACAGGGGGGAAAGAGACCCAGTACTTC. Its translation: CSVARTGGKETQYF. Looking up the rest from reference TRBV29-1 and TRBJ2-5 gives the full variable domain: SAVISQKPSRDICQRGTSLTIQCQVDSQVTMMFWYRQQPGQSLTLIATANQGSEATYESGFVIDKFPISRPNLTFSTLTVSNMSPEDSSIYLCSVARTGGKETQYFGPGTRLLVL.

The chain employs TRBV27 and TRBJ1-5, with D hard to call. The CDR3 loop spans 15 amino acids. Germline V gene sequence: CDR1 MNHEY, CDR2 SMNVEV (reference sequence). V lost 0 bases to trimming and J lost 4 bases, with 10 bases between them. The DNA of the CDR3 is TGTGCCAGCAGTTTATCGGGCGGGATTAATCAGCCCCAGCATTTT. Its translation is CASSLSGGINQPQHF.

V usage is TRBV10-3 and J usage is TRBJ2-7; TRBD1 is a possible D gene (5 bases). The germline CDR1 and CDR2 sequences are ENHRY and SYGVKD. The CDR3 has 13 amino acids. With 2 bases removed from V and 3 bases from J, the gap between germline ends came to 8 bases. In nucleotides, the CDR3 is TGTGCCATCAGTGAGGTAGGGGTCTACGAGCAGTACTTC. Amino acids: CAISEVGVYEQYF.

The chain recombines TRBV7-6 with TRBJ1-4; TRBD1 aligns across 9 bases. Germline V lookup: CDR1 SGHVS, CDR2 FNYEAQ. The J segment lost 7 bases and the V segment lost 1 base, leaving 10 bases of the junction unmatched. The CDR3 is 17 residues long. CDR3 DNA: TGTGCCAGCAGCTTAGTTGGGAGACAGGGGGGTAGTGAAAAACTGTTTTTT. Translating gives CASSLVGRQGGSEKLFF.

The chain joins TRBV6-5 to TRBJ2-5, with TRBD1 matching 7 bases. The CDR3 loop spans 14 amino acids. The V gene's germline CDR1 is MNHEY and CDR2 SVGAGI. V gave up 6 bases and J gave up 2 bases; unmatched junction bases: 6. The CDR3 spells CASRAGTAQETQYF. CDR3 nucleotide sequence: TGTGCCAGCAGAGCCGGGACAGCACAAGAGACCCAGTACTTC.

V is TRBV5-8 and J is TRBJ2-3, with 12 bases fitting TRBD2. V shed 0 bases and J 4 bases; nucleotides not matched to a gene: 3. Germline assignment: CDR1 SGHTS and CDR2 YDEGEE. The length of the CDR3 is 16 residues. CDR3 in DNA: TGTGCCAGCAGCTTGGGGCTAGCGGGGGGGGCAGATACGCAGTATTTT. Translating gives CASSLGLAGGADTQYF.

This chain links TRBV4-1 with TRBJ1-4; D uncertain. Germline assignment: CDR1 MGHRA and CDR2 YSYEKL. Trimming took 1 base from V and 0 from J, leaving 9 bases between them. The CDR3 loop spans 16 amino acids. CDR3: CASSQVLAATNEKLFF. The CDR3 DNA reads as TGCGCCAGCAGCCAAGTGTTGGCCGCAACTAATGAAAAACTGTTTTTT.

The chain has TRBV18 and TRBJ1-5; 7 nucleotides align to TRBD1. Trimming cost V 9 bases and J 3 bases; bases outside gene matches: 5. Germline lookup yields CDR1 KGHSH and CDR2 LQKENI. The CDR3 loop spans 13 amino acids. CDR3 region: CASSGTVNQPQHF. DNA of the CDR3: TGTGCCAGTTCCGGGACAGTCAATCAGCCCCAGCATTTT.

The chain has TRBV4-3 and TRBJ1-6; D unclear. The CDR3 runs to 16 residues. Germline assignment: CDR1 LGHNA and CDR2 YSLEER. Trimming cost V 4 bases and J 2 bases, with 12 bases left between them. CDR3 residues: CASSPTVGAYNSPLHF. In nucleotides, the CDR3 is TGCGCCAGCAGCCCCACCGTCGGGGCCTATAATTCACCCCTCCACTTT.

The chain joins TRBV4-2 to TRBJ2-5; 8 nucleotides align to TRBD2. The CDR3 contains 16 residues. Germline V CDR1 and CDR2: LGHNA, YNFKEQ. V dropped 4 bases and J dropped 4; count of bases not matched to a gene: 11. The CDR3 coding sequence is TGTGCCAGCAGCCCGTCGTATAGCGGGGACGGAGAGACCCAGTACTTC. Encoded protein: CASSPSYSGDGETQYF.

The chain has TRBV30 and TRBJ2-5; 9 bases are a match to TRBD2. J gave up 5 bases and V 3 bases, and 16 bases lay outside the gene matches. The CDR3 sequence is 17 residues long. From germline, CDR1 is GTSNPN and CDR2 SVGIG (reference sequence). The CDR3 bases are TGTGCCTGGAGCGGAAGGGCCGGACTAGCGAGTTGGGAGACCCAGTACTTC. Protein sequence: CAWSGRAGLASWETQYF.